The rows below give T cell receptor beta chains drawn from one sample of a study of human T cells and chemical hapten exposure. TCRdb recomputed calls from the RACE reads with MiXCR, one row per CDR3 protein. The data contain roughly 72,000 distinct CDR3 sequences, 10% of them singletons. Sequences were derived from whole blood, sampled in connection with sensitization to the hapten diphenylcyclopropenone (DPC). The source of these receptors is a woman aged 45-65 years with alopecia areata. Some clones in this sample may be carry-over from other donors' samples. Each CDR3 is given with its conserved first and last residue. Each record gives: J gene, D gene, clone size, V gene, CDR3 DNA, CDR3 protein. The D gene is left open where the match is weak. Size is stated for part of the rows, as once, few or many counts, or as a class when the clone is expanded.

J: TRBJ2-7
D: .
size: .
V: TRBV11-2
DNA: TGTGCCAGCAGCTCTTATGTCGAGCAGTACTTC
CDR3: CASSSYVEQYF

J: TRBJ1-1
D: TRBD1
size: .
V: TRBV18
DNA: TGTGCCAGCTCACCCCGAAGACAGGGGAAGAGCACTGAAGCTTTCTTT
CDR3: CASSPRRQGKSTEAFF

J: TRBJ1-2
D: TRBD1
size: .
V: TRBV5-1
DNA: TGCGCCAGCAGCTTGGAAGGGGACAGGGAAGGCTATGGCTACACCTTC
CDR3: CASSLEGDREGYGYTF

J: TRBJ1-1
D: .
size: .
V: TRBV5-1
DNA: TGCGCCAGCAGCTCAACCTGGAACACTGAAGCTTTCTTT
CDR3: CASSSTWNTEAFF

J: TRBJ2-7
D: .
size: many
V: TRBV6-1
DNA: TGTGCCAGCAGTGAAGCGGCCCAGATGTTATACGAGCAGTACTTC
CDR3: CASSEAAQMLYEQYF

J: TRBJ1-3
D: .
size: .
V: TRBV18
DNA: TGTGCCAGCTCACAGGTGGAACTAAGCTCTGGAAACACCATATATTTT
CDR3: CASSQVELSSGNTIYF

J: TRBJ2-7
D: .
size: .
V: TRBV28
DNA: TGTGCCAGCAGCTCCGGGACCCGCGAGCAGTACTTC
CDR3: CASSSGTREQYF

J: TRBJ2-4
D: .
size: many
V: TRBV2
DNA: TGTGCCAGCACTGGTTCACGGTCACAGGTCCCGTACTTC
CDR3: CASTGSRSQVPYF

J: TRBJ1-1
D: TRBD1
size: .
V: TRBV4-3
DNA: TGCGCCAGCAGCCCGGGACAGGGGAGAGGGACTGAAGCTTTCTTT
CDR3: CASSPGQGRGTEAFF

J: TRBJ1-1
D: TRBD1
size: .
V: TRBV5-1
DNA: TGCGCCAGCAGCTCGGACAGGGGTGGCACTGAAGCTTTCTTT
CDR3: CASSSDRGGTEAFF

J: TRBJ1-5
D: .
size: few
V: TRBV19
DNA: TGTGCCAGTGCTACAGTTAGCAATCAGCCCCAGCATTTT
CDR3: CASATVSNQPQHF

J: TRBJ2-3
D: TRBD2
size: few
V: TRBV10-3
DNA: TGTGCCATCGGGCCGGGACTAGCGACAGATACGCAGTATTTT
CDR3: CAIGPGLATDTQYF

J: TRBJ2-7
D: .
size: few
V: TRBV13
DNA: TGTGCCAGCAGCTTAGGGCCCCCACCCTACGAGCAGTACTTC
CDR3: CASSLGPPPYEQYF

J: TRBJ2-1
D: TRBD2
size: .
V: TRBV4-3
DNA: TGCGCCAGCAGCCGCGGACTAGCGGGAGGGACCAATGAGCAGTTCTTC
CDR3: CASSRGLAGGTNEQFF

J: TRBJ2-2
D: .
size: few
V: TRBV3-1
DNA: TGTGCCAGCAGCCCCACAGGGCTTATTGACGGGGAGCTGTTTTTT
CDR3: CASSPTGLIDGELFF